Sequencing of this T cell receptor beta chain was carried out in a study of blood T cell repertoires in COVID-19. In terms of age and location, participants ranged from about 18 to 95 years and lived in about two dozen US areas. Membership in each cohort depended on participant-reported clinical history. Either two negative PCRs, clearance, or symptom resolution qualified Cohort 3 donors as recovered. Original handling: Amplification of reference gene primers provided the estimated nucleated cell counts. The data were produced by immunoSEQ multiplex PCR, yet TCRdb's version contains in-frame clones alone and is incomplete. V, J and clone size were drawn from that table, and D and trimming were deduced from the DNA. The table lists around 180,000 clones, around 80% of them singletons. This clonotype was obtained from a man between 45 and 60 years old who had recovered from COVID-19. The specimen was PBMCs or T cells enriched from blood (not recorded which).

Here the CDR3 reads CASSLDRGTQYF. CDR3 DNA: TGTGCCAGCAGCTTAGACAGGGGTACGCAGTATTTT. V and J are TRBV11-3 and TRBJ2-3; a possible D gene is TRBD1 (6 bases). Germline lookup yields CDR1 SGHNT and CDR2 YENEEA. The CDR3 sequence is 12 residues long. V was trimmed by 0 bases and J by 8 bases, leaving 6 bases between them.